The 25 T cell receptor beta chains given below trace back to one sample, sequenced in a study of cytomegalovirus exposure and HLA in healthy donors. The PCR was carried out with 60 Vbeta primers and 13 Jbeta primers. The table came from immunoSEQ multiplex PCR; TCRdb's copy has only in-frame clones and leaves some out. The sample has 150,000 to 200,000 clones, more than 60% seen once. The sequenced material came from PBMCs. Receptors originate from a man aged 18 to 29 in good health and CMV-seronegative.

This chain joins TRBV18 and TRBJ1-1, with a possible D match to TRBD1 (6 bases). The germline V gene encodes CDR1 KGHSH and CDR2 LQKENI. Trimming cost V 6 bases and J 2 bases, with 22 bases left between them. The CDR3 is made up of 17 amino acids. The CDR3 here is CASSLTGTSRFNTEAFF. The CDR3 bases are TGTGCCAGCTCTCTTACAGGGACCTCCCGCTTTAACACTGAAGCTTTCTTT.

The CDR3 sequence is CASSLSSLGGKQYF. In DNA, the CDR3 is TGTGCCAGCAGCTTATCGAGTCTAGGCGGGAAGCAGTACTTC. This rearrangement joins TRBV5-5 to TRBJ2-7; D is perhaps TRBD2 (6 bases). Germline loops: CDR1 SGHKS, CDR2 YYEKEE (reference sequence). V gave up 2 bases and J gave up 8 bases, with 17 bases separating them. The CDR3 runs 14 residues.

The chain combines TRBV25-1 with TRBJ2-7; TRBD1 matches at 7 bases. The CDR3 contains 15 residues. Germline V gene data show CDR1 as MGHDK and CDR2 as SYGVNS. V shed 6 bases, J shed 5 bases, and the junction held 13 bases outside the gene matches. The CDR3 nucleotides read TGTGCCAGCAGCCCCCTGGGGACAGCTGAGGACGAGCAGTACTTC. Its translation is CASSPLGTAEDEQYF.

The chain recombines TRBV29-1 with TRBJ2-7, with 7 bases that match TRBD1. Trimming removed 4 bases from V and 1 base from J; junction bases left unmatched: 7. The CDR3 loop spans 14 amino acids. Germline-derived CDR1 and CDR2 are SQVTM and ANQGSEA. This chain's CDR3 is CSVGRQGRSYEQYF. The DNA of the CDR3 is TGCAGCGTTGGTCGACAGGGAAGGTCCTACGAGCAGTACTTC.

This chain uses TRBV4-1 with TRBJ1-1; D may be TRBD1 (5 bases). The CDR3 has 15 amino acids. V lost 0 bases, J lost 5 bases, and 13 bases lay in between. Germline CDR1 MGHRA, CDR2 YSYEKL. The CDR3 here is CASSQEATGGTEAFF. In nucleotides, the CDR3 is TGCGCCAGCAGCCAAGAGGCAACGGGGGGAACTGAAGCTTTCTTT.

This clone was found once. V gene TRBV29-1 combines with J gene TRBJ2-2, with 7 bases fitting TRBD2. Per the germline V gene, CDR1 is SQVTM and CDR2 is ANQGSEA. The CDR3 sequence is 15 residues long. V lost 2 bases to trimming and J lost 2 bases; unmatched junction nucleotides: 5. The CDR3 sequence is CSVEKASGNTGELFF. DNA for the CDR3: TGCAGCGTTGAAAAAGCTAGCGGAAACACCGGGGAGCTGTTTTTT.

The chain's CDR3 is CASSQVTNYGYTF. CDR3 DNA: TGTGCCAGCAGCCAAGTAACTAACTATGGCTACACCTTC. The rearrangement joins TRBV14 to TRBJ1-2; D not resolved. This CDR3 is built from 13 residues. The germline V gene has CDR1 SGHDN and CDR2 FVKESK. V shed 1 base and J shed 0 bases, with 3 bases lying between them.

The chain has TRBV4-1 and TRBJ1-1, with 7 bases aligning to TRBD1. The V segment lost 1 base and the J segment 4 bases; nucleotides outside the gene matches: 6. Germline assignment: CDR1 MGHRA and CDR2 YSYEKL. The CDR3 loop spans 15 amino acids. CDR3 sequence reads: CASSQGATGSTEAFF. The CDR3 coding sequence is TGCGCCAGCAGCCAAGGGGCGACAGGGAGCACTGAAGCTTTCTTT.

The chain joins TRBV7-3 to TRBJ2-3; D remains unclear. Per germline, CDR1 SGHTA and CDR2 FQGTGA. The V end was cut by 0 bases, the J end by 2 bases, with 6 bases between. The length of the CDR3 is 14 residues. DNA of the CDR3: TGTGCCAGCAGCTTAACAGGAGACACAGATACGCAGTATTTT. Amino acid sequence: CASSLTGDTDTQYF.

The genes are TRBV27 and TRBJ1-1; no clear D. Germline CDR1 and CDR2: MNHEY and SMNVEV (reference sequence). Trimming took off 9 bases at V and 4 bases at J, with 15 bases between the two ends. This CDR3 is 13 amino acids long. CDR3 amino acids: CARGRASGTEAFF. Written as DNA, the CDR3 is TGTGCCAGGGGAAGGGCGAGCGGCACTGAAGCTTTCTTT.

The CDR3 spells CASSYVRGANVLTF. In DNA form, the CDR3 reads TGTGCCAGCAGTTACGTACGGGGGGCCAACGTCCTGACTTTC. The V call is TRBV6-5, the J call TRBJ2-6; unclear D gene. Trimming shortened V by 2 bases and J by 4 bases, and 6 bases separated the two germline ends. The CDR3 has 14 amino acids. CDR1 is MNHEY, CDR2 SVGAGI, per germline.

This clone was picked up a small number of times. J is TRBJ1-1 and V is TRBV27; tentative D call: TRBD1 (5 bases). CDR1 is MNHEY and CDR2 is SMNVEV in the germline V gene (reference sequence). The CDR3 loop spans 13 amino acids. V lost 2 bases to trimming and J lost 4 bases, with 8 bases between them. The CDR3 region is CASSLQGLTEAFF. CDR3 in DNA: TGTGCCAGCAGTTTACAGGGCCTCACTGAAGCTTTCTTT.

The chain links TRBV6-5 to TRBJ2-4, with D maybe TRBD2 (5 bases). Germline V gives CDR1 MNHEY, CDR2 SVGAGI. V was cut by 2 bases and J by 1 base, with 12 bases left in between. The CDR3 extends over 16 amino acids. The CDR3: CASSYDFSAAKNIQYF. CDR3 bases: TGTGCCAGCAGTTACGATTTTAGCGCTGCCAAAAACATTCAGTACTTC.

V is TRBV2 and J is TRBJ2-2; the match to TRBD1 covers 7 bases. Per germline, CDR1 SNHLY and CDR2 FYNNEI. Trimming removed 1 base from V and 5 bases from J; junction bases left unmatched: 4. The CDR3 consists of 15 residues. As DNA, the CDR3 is TGTGCCAGCAGTGAAGTTGACAGGGATACCGGGGAGCTGTTTTTT. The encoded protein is CASSEVDRDTGELFF.

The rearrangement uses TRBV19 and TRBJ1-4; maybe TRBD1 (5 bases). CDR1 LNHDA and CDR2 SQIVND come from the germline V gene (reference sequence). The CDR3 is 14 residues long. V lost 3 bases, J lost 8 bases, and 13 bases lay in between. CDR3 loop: CASSMGLYGEKLFF. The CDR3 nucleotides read TGTGCCAGTAGTATGGGACTGTACGGGGAAAAACTGTTTTTT.

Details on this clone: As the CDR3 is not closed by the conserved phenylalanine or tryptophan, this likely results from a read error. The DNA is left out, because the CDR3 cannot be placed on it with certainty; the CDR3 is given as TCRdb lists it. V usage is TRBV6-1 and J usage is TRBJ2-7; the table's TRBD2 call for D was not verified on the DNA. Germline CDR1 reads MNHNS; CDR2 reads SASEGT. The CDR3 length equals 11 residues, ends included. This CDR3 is CASSEGTRGVA.

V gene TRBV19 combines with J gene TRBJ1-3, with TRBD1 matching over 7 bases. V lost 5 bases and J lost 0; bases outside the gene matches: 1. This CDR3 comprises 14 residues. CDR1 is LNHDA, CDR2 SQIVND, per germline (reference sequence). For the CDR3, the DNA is TGTGCCAGTAGTCCAGGGGGCTCTGGAAACACCATATATTTT. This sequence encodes CASSPGGSGNTIYF.

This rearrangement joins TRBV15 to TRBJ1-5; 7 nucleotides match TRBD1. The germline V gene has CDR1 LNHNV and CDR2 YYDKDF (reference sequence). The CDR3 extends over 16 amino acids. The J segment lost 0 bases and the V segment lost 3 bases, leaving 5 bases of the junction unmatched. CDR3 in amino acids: CATSSTGAYSNQPQHF. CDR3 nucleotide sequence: TGTGCCACCAGCAGCACAGGGGCTTATAGCAATCAGCCCCAGCATTTT.

CDR3 DNA sequence: TGCGCCAGCAGCCGGACAGGGGGCAATCAGCCCCAGCATTTT. Amino acid sequence: CASSRTGGNQPQHF. V and J are TRBV4-1 and TRBJ1-5; 9 positions match TRBD1. The CDR3 consists of 14 residues. V shed 4 bases and J 2 bases; nucleotides not matched to a gene: 0. CDR1 is MGHRA and CDR2 is YSYEKL in the germline V gene.

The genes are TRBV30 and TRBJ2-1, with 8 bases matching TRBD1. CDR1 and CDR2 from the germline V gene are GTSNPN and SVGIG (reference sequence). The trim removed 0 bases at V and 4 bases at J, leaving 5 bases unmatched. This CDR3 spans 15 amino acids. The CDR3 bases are TGTGCCTGGAGTGTGGACAGGGAGTTTTACAATGAGCAGTTCTTC. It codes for CAWSVDREFYNEQFF.

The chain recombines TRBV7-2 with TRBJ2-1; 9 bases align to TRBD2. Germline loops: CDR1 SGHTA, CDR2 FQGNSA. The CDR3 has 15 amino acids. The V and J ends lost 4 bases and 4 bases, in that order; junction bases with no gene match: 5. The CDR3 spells CASSSYSGSYNEQFF. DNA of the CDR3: TGTGCCAGCAGCTCCTATAGCGGGAGTTACAATGAGCAGTTCTTC.

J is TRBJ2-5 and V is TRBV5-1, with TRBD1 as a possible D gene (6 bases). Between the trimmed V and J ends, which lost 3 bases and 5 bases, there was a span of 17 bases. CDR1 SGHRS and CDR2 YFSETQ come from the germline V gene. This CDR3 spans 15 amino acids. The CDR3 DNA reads TGCGCCAGCAGCTCCGGGACAAAAGTCGGTGAGACCCAGTACTTC. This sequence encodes CASSSGTKVGETQYF.

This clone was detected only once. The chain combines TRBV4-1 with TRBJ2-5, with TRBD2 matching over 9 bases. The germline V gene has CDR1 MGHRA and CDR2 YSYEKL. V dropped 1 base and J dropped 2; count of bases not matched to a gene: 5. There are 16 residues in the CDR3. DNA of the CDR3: TGCGCCAGCAGCCAAGGCCGACTAGCGGCACAAGAGACCCAGTACTTC. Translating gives CASSQGRLAAQETQYF.

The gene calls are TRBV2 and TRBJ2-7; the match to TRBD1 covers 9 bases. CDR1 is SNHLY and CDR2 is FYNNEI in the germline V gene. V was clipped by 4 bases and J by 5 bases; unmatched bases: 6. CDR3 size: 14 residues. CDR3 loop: CASSATGGTDEQYF. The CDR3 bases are TGTGCCAGCAGTGCCACAGGGGGCACCGACGAGCAGTACTTC.

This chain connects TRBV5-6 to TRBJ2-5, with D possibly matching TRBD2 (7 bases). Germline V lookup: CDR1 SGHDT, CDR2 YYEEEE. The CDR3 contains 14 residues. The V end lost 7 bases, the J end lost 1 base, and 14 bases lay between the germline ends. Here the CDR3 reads CASHRRGPQETQYF. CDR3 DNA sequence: TGTGCCAGCCACCGGCGGGGGCCCCAAGAGACCCAGTACTTC.